The text below deals with one T cell receptor beta chain. This entry comes from a study of blood T cell repertoires in COVID-19. Study-wide context: COVID-19 samples collected from the United States, Italy and Spain covered acute and convalescent phases.

Original data processing: Amplification of reference gene primers was used by the study to estimate nucleated cell counts. Data came from immunoSEQ multiplex PCR; TCRdb stores just in-frame clones and leaves some out. V, J and clone size were drawn from that table, and D and trimming were deduced from the DNA. Found here are roughly 240,000 clones, more than 70% of them singletons; the top ten hold approximately 2.5%. Everyone who took part was 18 to 89 years old, and they came from about two dozen US areas. V was pared by 0 bases and J by 0 bases, with 10 bases between. CDR3 length: 16 amino acids. CDR1 is SGDLS and CDR2 is YYNGEE in the germline V gene.

The receptor was isolated from a woman in her forties with acute COVID-19. The V call is TRBV9, the J call TRBJ2-1, with unresolved D. The sequencing input was PBMCs or T cells enriched from blood (not recorded which). The CDR3 region is CASSVDPASSYNEQFF. The CDR3 DNA sequence: TGTGCCAGCAGCGTAGACCCAGCGAGCTCCTACAATGAGCAGTTCTTC.